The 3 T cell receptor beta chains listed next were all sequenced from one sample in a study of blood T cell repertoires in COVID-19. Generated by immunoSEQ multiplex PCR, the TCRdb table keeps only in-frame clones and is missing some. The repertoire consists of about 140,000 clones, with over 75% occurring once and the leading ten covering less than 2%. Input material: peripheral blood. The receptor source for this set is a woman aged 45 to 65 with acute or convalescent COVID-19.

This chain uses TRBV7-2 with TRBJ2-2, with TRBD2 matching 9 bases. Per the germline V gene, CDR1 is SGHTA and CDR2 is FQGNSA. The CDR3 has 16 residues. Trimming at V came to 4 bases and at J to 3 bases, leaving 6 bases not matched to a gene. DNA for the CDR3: TGTGCCAGCAGCTGGATAGCGGGAGTGGACACCGGGGAGCTGTTTTTT. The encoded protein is CASSWIAGVDTGELFF.

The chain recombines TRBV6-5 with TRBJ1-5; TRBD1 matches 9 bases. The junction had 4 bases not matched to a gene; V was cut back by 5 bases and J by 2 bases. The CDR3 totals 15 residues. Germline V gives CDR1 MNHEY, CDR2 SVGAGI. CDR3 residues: CASSTGGSGNQPQHF. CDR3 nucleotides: TGTGCCAGCAGTACAGGGGGCTCGGGCAATCAGCCCCAGCATTTT.

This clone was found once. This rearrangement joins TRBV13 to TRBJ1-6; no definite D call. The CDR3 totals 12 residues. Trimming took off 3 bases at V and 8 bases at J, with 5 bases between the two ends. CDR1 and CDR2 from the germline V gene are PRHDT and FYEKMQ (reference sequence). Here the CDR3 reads CASSLSDSPLHF. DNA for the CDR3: TGTGCCAGCAGCTTGTCGGATTCACCCCTCCACTTT.